Shown below are 29 T cell receptor beta chains from a single sample sequenced in a study of PD-1 blockade in classical Hodgkin lymphoma. Noted time point: newly diagnosed, previously untreated cHL patient sample. From thawed PBMCs, magnetic negative selection was used to isolate the CD8+ T cells. Repertoires were generated with immunoSEQ multiplex PCR, while TCRdb's copy carries only in-frame clones and drops some. The table has about 14,000 clones, about 90% seen once. The sequenced sample consisted of CD8+ T cells from blood. The receptors derive from a human donor with classical Hodgkin lymphoma.

This clone turned up a few times. V gene TRBV21-1 combines with J gene TRBJ1-1; TRBD1, the D gene given by the table, was not confirmed from the DNA. TRBV21-1 is deemed a pseudogene. The length of the CDR3 is 13 residues. CDR3 DNA: TGTGCCAGCGGGGACAGGGAGAACACTGAAGCTTTCTTT. Encoded protein: CASGDRENTEAFF.

The chain is built from TRBV5-1 and TRBJ2-1; 8 bases map to TRBD2. This CDR3 comprises 15 residues. Trimming removed 0 bases from V and 6 bases from J; junction bases left unmatched: 5. The germline CDR1 and CDR2 sequences are SGHRS and YFSETQ. Here the CDR3 DNA reads TGCGCCAGCAGCTTGGTGGAGCGGGGGCGCAATGAGCAGTTCTTC. Translating it yields CASSLVERGRNEQFF.

This CDR3 reads CAISGAGGAHPQETQYF. In nucleotides, the CDR3 is TGTGCCATCTCGGGGGCGGGAGGAGCCCACCCGCAAGAGACCCAGTACTTC. The chain carries TRBV7-9 and TRBJ2-5; 8 bases line up with TRBD2. Germline V gene sequence: CDR1 SEHNR, CDR2 FQNEAQ (reference sequence). J gave up 2 bases and V 10 bases, and 18 bases lay outside the gene matches. The CDR3 has 17 residues.

V gene TRBV4-3 combines with J gene TRBJ1-2; TRBD1 matches at 9 bases. The germline V gene encodes CDR1 LGHNA and CDR2 YSLEER. There are 16 residues in the CDR3. V lost 0 bases to trimming and J lost 1 base; unmatched junction nucleotides: 3. The CDR3 is CASSQEQGAGNYGYTF. In DNA form, the CDR3 reads TGCGCCAGCAGCCAAGAACAGGGGGCTGGTAACTATGGCTACACCTTC.

This clone was observed a single time. The junction differs from germline at one of its ends, possibly a read error. The chain links TRBV6-1 to TRBJ1-1; 8 nucleotides agree with TRBD1. CDR1 MNHNS and CDR2 SASEGT come from the germline V gene. The CDR3 runs 14 residues. The CDR3 is CASSEDRGYPDAFF. In DNA, the CDR3 is TGTGCCAGCAGTGAAGACAGGGGGTACCCTGACGCTTTCTTT.

The chain links TRBV28 to TRBJ1-1; D is uncertain. The ends were cut back, 7 bases at V and 1 base at J, with 10 bases in the middle. CDR3 size: 13 residues. Germline assignment: CDR1 MDHEN and CDR2 SYDVKM. This CDR3 is CASTAVTNTEAFF. The CDR3 DNA reads TGTGCCAGCACCGCAGTTACGAACACTGAAGCTTTCTTT.

J is TRBJ2-3 and V is TRBV15; no definite D call. The CDR3 contains 16 residues. Germline assignment: CDR1 LNHNV and CDR2 YYDKDF (reference sequence). V lost 5 bases and J lost 0, with 15 bases in between. The CDR3 loop is CATSSELGLSTDTQYF. The CDR3 DNA sequence: TGTGCCACCAGCTCAGAGCTAGGGCTTAGCACAGATACGCAGTATTTT.

This clone was picked up one time. The chain links TRBV7-6 to TRBJ2-1, with no clear D. The CDR3 is made up of 11 amino acids. Germline V gene data show CDR1 as SGHVS and CDR2 as FNYEAQ. Deletions cut 5 bases from V and 8 bases from J, with 7 bases between. For the CDR3, the DNA is TGTGCCAGCAGCCCGGGTTATGAGCAGTTCTTC. It codes for CASSPGYEQFF.

J is TRBJ1-5 and V is TRBV2; D call uncertain. This CDR3 region has 14 residues. Germline values: CDR1 SNHLY, CDR2 FYNNEI. V shed 1 base and J shed 3 bases, with 7 bases lying between them. DNA of the CDR3: TGTGCCAGCAGTGAAGGAGGACTCAATCAGCCCCAGCATTTT. Translation gives CASSEGGLNQPQHF.

The chain uses TRBV27 and TRBJ2-1; 8 bases are a match to TRBD2. With V trimmed by 5 bases and J by 1 base, 4 bases remained unmatched. This CDR3 region has 15 residues. The germline gives CDR1 MNHEY, CDR2 SMNVEV (reference sequence). CDR3 nucleotide sequence: TGTGCCAGCAGTGCCCCGGGGGGGTCCTACAATGAGCAGTTCTTC. Translated: CASSAPGGSYNEQFF.

The chain employs TRBV7-3 and TRBJ2-1; D may be TRBD1 or TRBD2 (6 bases each). V was clipped by 3 bases and J by 3 bases, with 9 bases between them. CDR1 is SGHTA, CDR2 FQGTGA, per germline. The CDR3 has 14 residues. CDR3 sequence: CASSLGGNYNEQFF. CDR3 nucleotides: TGTGCCAGCAGCTTGGGGGGCAACTACAATGAGCAGTTCTTC.

V gene TRBV7-9 combines with J gene TRBJ2-3; 10 bases are shared with TRBD2. Germline trimming cut 5 bases from V and 5 bases from J; bases unmatched to any gene: 13. Germline CDR1 reads SEHNR; CDR2 reads FQNEAQ (reference sequence). The CDR3 is 17 amino acids. For the CDR3, the DNA is TGTGCCAGCAGCACCCTAGGACTAGCGGTGCAGGGAGATACGCAGTATTTT. Its translation: CASSTLGLAVQGDTQYF.

V is TRBV15 and J is TRBJ2-1; no clear D. CDR3 length: 14 amino acids. The V gene's germline CDR1 is LNHNV and CDR2 YYDKDF (reference sequence). The V gene lost 2 bases and the J gene lost 0 bases, with 5 bases spanning the gap. CDR3 residues: CATSRSGSYNEQFF. As DNA, the CDR3 is TGTGCCACCAGCAGATCTGGCTCCTACAATGAGCAGTTCTTC.

The V and J genes are TRBV6-5 and TRBJ2-5, with D hard to call. Germline CDR1 is MNHEY and CDR2 is SVGAGI. This CDR3 is built from 12 residues. The germline V and J ends were trimmed by 2 bases and 5 bases, with 6 bases remaining between them. The chain's CDR3 is CASSYGGETQYF. CDR3 DNA sequence: TGTGCCAGCAGTTACGGCGGTGAGACCCAGTACTTC.

This sequence joins TRBV27 and TRBJ1-1; tentatively, D is TRBD1 (5 bases). Germline CDR1 reads MNHEY; CDR2 reads SMNVEV (reference sequence). Trimming cost V 5 bases and J 5 bases, with 15 bases left between them. This CDR3 comprises 14 residues. The CDR3 sequence is CASSPVGAGTEAFF. DNA of the CDR3: TGTGCCAGCAGTCCTGTTGGGGCAGGGACTGAAGCTTTCTTT.

The sample holds one count of this clone. The chain is built from TRBV28 and TRBJ1-5; D is perhaps TRBD1 (6 bases). Per the germline V gene, CDR1 is MDHEN and CDR2 is SYDVKM. This CDR3 is built from 18 residues. Between the trimmed V and J ends, which lost 7 bases and 7 bases, there was a span of 29 bases. CDR3 protein: CASNEPRRRGLGGQPQHF. Here the CDR3 DNA reads TGTGCCAGCAACGAACCTCGCCGGAGGGGTCTGGGGGGCCAGCCCCAGCATTTT.

The rearrangement uses TRBV10-1 and TRBJ2-7; 13 nucleotides agree with TRBD2. This CDR3 has 16 amino acids. Unmatched junction bases numbered 5, after V lost 0 bases and J lost 6 bases. The germline V gene encodes CDR1 WNHNN and CDR2 SYGVQD (reference sequence). The CDR3 loop reads CASSESGLAGEGEQYF. The CDR3 bases are TGCGCCAGCAGTGAGTCAGGACTAGCGGGAGAAGGCGAGCAGTACTTC.

This clone was found once. The chain is built from TRBV6-1 and TRBJ2-5; 7 bases match TRBD1. The ends lost 3 bases at V and 4 bases at J; junction bases unmatched: 8. This CDR3 region has 15 residues. CDR1 and CDR2 (germline): MNHNS, SASEGT. The CDR3: CASSEGDRLGETQYF. The CDR3 nucleotides are TGTGCCAGCAGTGAGGGGGACAGATTAGGAGAGACCCAGTACTTC.

The V gene is TRBV5-5, the J gene TRBJ2-7; TRBD1 is a possible D gene (5 bases). Trimming left V 3 bases short and J 6 bases short, with 13 bases between. Germline values: CDR1 SGHKS, CDR2 YYEKEE (reference sequence). CDR3 length equals 13 residues. CDR3 DNA sequence: TGTGCCAGCAGCTCGGACATGGCGACCGAGCAGTACTTC. Translated, it gives CASSSDMATEQYF.

This chain joins TRBV9 and TRBJ2-3; maybe TRBD1 (5 bases). The V and J ends lost 3 bases and 1 base respectively, with 12 bases between them. The germline CDR1 and CDR2 sequences are SGDLS and YYNGEE. The CDR3 totals 15 residues. CDR3 bases: TGTGCCAGCAGCGCCTGGGGCGAGGGCACAGATACGCAGTATTTT. Translating gives CASSAWGEGTDTQYF.

This chain uses TRBV11-3 with TRBJ2-5; D unresolved. The germline V gene has CDR1 SGHNT and CDR2 YENEEA. V was cut by 5 bases and J by 2 bases, with 15 bases left in between. The CDR3 loop spans 15 amino acids. The CDR3 here is CASSPRTADQETQYF. The CDR3 DNA follows: TGTGCCAGCAGCCCTCGGACCGCCGATCAAGAGACCCAGTACTTC.

J is TRBJ2-5 and V is TRBV9, with D hard to call. V was cut by 0 bases and J by 7 bases, with 7 bases left in between. Germline lookup yields CDR1 SGDLS and CDR2 YYNGEE. The CDR3 is made up of 12 amino acids. The CDR3 protein is CASSVDLGTQYF. The CDR3 bases are TGTGCCAGCAGCGTAGATCTGGGGACCCAGTACTTC.

The V call is TRBV7-5, the J call TRBJ1-5. TRBV7-5 is reported as a pseudogene. The CDR3 length is 14 residues. The CDR3 DNA is TGTGCCAGCAGCTTAACGGACAGCAATCAGCCCCAGCATTTT. This codes for CASSLTDSNQPQHF.

The genes are TRBV27 and TRBJ2-5; 12 nucleotides align to TRBD2. Trimming cost V 6 bases and J 2 bases; bases outside gene matches: 4. The CDR3 runs 15 residues. Germline V gives CDR1 MNHEY, CDR2 SMNVEV (reference sequence). The CDR3 protein is CASSLGLAGQETQYF. In nucleotides, the CDR3 is TGTGCCAGCAGCCTGGGACTAGCGGGTCAAGAGACCCAGTACTTC.

This chain links TRBV28 with TRBJ2-7; D not certain. The CDR3 runs 13 residues. The germline V and J ends were trimmed by 1 base and 5 bases, with 9 bases remaining between them. Germline CDR1 reads MDHEN; CDR2 reads SYDVKM. The DNA for the CDR3 is TGTGCCAGCAGTTTATTTCGAGGCAACGAGCAGTACTTC. Its protein product is CASSLFRGNEQYF. The complete variable domain, with remaining parts taken from reference TRBV28 and TRBJ2-7, reads DVKVTQSSRYLVKRTGEKVFLECVQDMDHENMFWYRQDPGLGLRLIYFSYDVKMKEKGDIPEGYSVSREKKERFSLILESASTNQTSMYLCASSLFRGNEQYFGPGTRLTVT.

A few counts support this clone. The rearrangement links TRBV27 to TRBJ1-2; maybe TRBD1 (5 bases). V lost 2 bases and J lost 0, with 13 bases in between. Germline CDR1 and CDR2: MNHEY and SMNVEV (reference sequence). The CDR3 sequence is 16 residues long. The CDR3 region has the DNA TGTGCCAGCAGTTTAGGGGCCGGGGCCGCTAACTATGGCTACACCTTC. It specifies CASSLGAGAANYGYTF.

This clone is hyperexpanded in the sample. This chain links TRBV11-3 with TRBJ1-1; D not certain. The V and J ends lost 5 bases and 0 bases respectively, with 13 bases between them. Germline assignment: CDR1 SGHNT and CDR2 YENEEA. The CDR3 runs to 15 residues. The CDR3, as DNA: TGTGCCAGCAGCCCCCCCGAGAACATGAACACTGAAGCTTTCTTT. Its protein product is CASSPPENMNTEAFF.

The chain recombines TRBV25-1 with TRBJ1-4; unclear D gene. Germline V gene lookup returns CDR1 MGHDK and CDR2 SYGVNS. Trimming shortened V by 3 bases and J by 7 bases, and 0 bases separated the two germline ends. This CDR3 is 10 amino acids long. The CDR3 loop is CASSDEKLFF. The CDR3 DNA follows: TGTGCCAGCAGTGATGAAAAACTGTTTTTT. The complete variable domain, with remaining parts taken from reference TRBV25-1 and TRBJ1-4, reads EADIYQTPRYLVIGTGKKITLECSQTMGHDKMYWYQQDPGMELHLIHYSYGVNSTEKGDLSSESTVSRIRTEHFPLTLESARPSHTSQYLCASSDEKLFFGSGTQLSVL.

V usage is TRBV21-1 and J usage is TRBJ2-7; TRBD2 reflects the table's D call only, with no check against the DNA. TRBV21-1 is a pseudogene. The CDR3 sequence is 14 residues long. Written as DNA, the CDR3 is TGTGCCAGCAGCTCTAGAGGCCCGTCGTACGAGCAGTACGTC. It codes for CASSSRGPSYEQYV.